This is a list of T cell receptor beta chains from one sample in a study of shared clonotypes between healthy human individuals. Assay used: immunoSEQ multiplex PCR; TCRdb lists only in-frame clones, some missing. Seen here are roughly 500,000 clones, approximately 85% observed once, and the top ten hold 10% to 15%. Sequenced material: PBMCs. Receptors were obtained from a woman in her 40s in good health. Some clones in this sample may be carry-over from other donors' samples. CDR3s include the opening cysteine and the closing phenylalanine or tryptophan. The D gene is left open where the match is weak. Size values are once, few and many counts, or a class for expanded clones, and some rows have none.

CDR3 DNA	CDR3 protein	D gene	V gene	J gene	clone size
TGTGCCTGGAGCCTGGGAGGGACAGGGGGCTATACGCAGTATTTT	CAWSLGGTGGYTQYF	TRBD1	TRBV30	TRBJ2-3	.
TGTGCCAGCTCACCCCCCGGACTAGCGGGAGTCACAGATACGCAGTATTTT	CASSPPGLAGVTDTQYF	TRBD2	TRBV18	TRBJ2-3	once
TGTGCCAGTCGGGCCTACGGGGGACGGTCCTACAATGAGCAGTTCTTC	CASRAYGGRSYNEQFF	.	TRBV28	TRBJ2-1	few
TGTGCCAGCAGTCATATACCGCCCGGACAGGGGGTAACCGGGGAGCTGTTTTTT	CASSHIPPGQGVTGELFF	TRBD1	TRBV27	TRBJ2-2	.
TGTGCCAGCAGCTTAGGAGGAAGCTCCTACGAGCAGTACTTC	CASSLGGSSYEQYF	.	TRBV11-3	TRBJ2-7	.
TGTGCCAGTAGTATGGACAGAGGCCAGCCCCAGCATTTT	CASSMDRGQPQHF	.	TRBV19	TRBJ1-5	.
TGCGCCAGCACCCTGAGCGGGAGGGATTCCAATGAGCAGTTCTTC	CASTLSGRDSNEQFF	TRBD2	TRBV5-1	TRBJ2-1	.
TGTGCCAGCAGCCGGGACAGGAACACTGAAGCTTTCTTT	CASSRDRNTEAFF	TRBD1	TRBV7-3	TRBJ1-1	.
TGTGCCAGCAGCGAAAAGGCGGGAGGGCAAGAGACCCAGTACTTC	CASSEKAGGQETQYF	TRBD2	TRBV5-4	TRBJ2-5	.
TGCGCCAGCAGCAGGGGACTAGCGGGAGAGGCTCCCTACGAGCAGTACTTC	CASSRGLAGEAPYEQYF	TRBD2	TRBV5-1	TRBJ2-7	.
TGTGCCACCAGCAGAGACAGGGGGGATGGCTACGAGCAGTACTTC	CATSRDRGDGYEQYF	.	TRBV15	TRBJ2-7	.
TGTGCCAGCAGCTGGATTGGGTCAGACATGTATGGCTACACCTTC	CASSWIGSDMYGYTF	.	TRBV5-4	TRBJ1-2	.
TGTGCCAGCAGTGCCAACAGGGATTACATTCAGTACTTC	CASSANRDYIQYF	.	TRBV6-6	TRBJ2-4	.
TGTGCCAGCAGCCCCCGAGATCCCTTCAAATATGGCTACACCTTC	CASSPRDPFKYGYTF	.	TRBV7-2	TRBJ1-2	few
TGTGCCAGTAGTATGGGGCAAGCTGGAAACACCATATATTTT	CASSMGQAGNTIYF	.	TRBV19	TRBJ1-3	.
TGTGCCAGCAGCTCCAGCACAGGGTTTTGGGGGCAAGAGACCCAGTACTTC	CASSSSTGFWGQETQYF	.	TRBV11-2	TRBJ2-5	.
TGTGCCAGCAGTGAAGGGGGGACAGGGTCCGGTCAGCCCCAGCATTTT	CASSEGGTGSGQPQHF	TRBD1	TRBV6-1	TRBJ1-5	.
TGTGCCAGCAGTTATGGGGCACAAGAGACCCAGTACTTC	CASSYGAQETQYF	.	TRBV7-3	TRBJ2-5	.
TGTGCCAGCATAGGCAACCGGGACGGGGCCTACGAGCAGTACTTC	CASIGNRDGAYEQYF	.	TRBV28	TRBJ2-7	.
TGCGCCAGCCGACGGACAGGGGGAGCCAAAAACATTCAGTACTTC	CASRRTGGAKNIQYF	TRBD1	TRBV10-2	TRBJ2-4	.
TGTGCCAGCAGTTTATCCGGTAGCGGGAGTACAGATACGCAGTATTTT	CASSLSGSGSTDTQYF	TRBD2	TRBV28	TRBJ2-3	.
TGTGCCAGCAGTCTCCACAGGGGGCAAGGCTACACCTTC	CASSLHRGQGYTF	TRBD1	TRBV27	TRBJ1-2	.
TGTGCCAGCTCACCGGGACAGGGGGCAGATACGCAGTATTTT	CASSPGQGADTQYF	TRBD1	TRBV18	TRBJ2-3	.
TGTGCCAGCTCCCTGAGCAGGGCAGAGGATGGCTACACCTTC	CASSLSRAEDGYTF	.	TRBV18	TRBJ1-2	many
TGTGCCAGCAGCCTAGGACTAGTCGCCGATACGCAGTATTTT	CASSLGLVADTQYF	TRBD2	TRBV5-6	TRBJ2-3	.
TGTGCCATCAGTGAGTCCCCCATGAAAAATGAGCAGTTCTTC	CAISESPMKNEQFF	.	TRBV10-3	TRBJ2-1	.
TGTGCCAGCAGTGAAGTAGGGGACGGCGGCTACACCTTC	CASSEVGDGGYTF	.	TRBV6-1	TRBJ1-2	once
TGTGCCAGCAGAGTAGCTTCGGGGGCTGGAGTCACTGAAGCTTTCTTT	CASRVASGAGVTEAFF	.	TRBV28	TRBJ1-1	.
TGTGCCAGCAGCTCGACAGGGCCCCTTCGTGAAGCTTTCTTT	CASSSTGPLREAFF	TRBD1	TRBV2	TRBJ1-1	.
TGTGCCAGCAGCTTGTATCGTCTTAGAGTAGGTCCAGATACGCAGTATTTT	CASSLYRLRVGPDTQYF	.	TRBV7-8	TRBJ2-3	once
TGCGCCAGCAGCCGGACCGAACTAGCGGGAATAGATACGCAGTATTTT	CASSRTELAGIDTQYF	TRBD2	TRBV5-1	TRBJ2-3	.
TGCAGCGTTGCCGAGACAGGGAACTACGAGCAGTACTTC	CSVAETGNYEQYF	TRBD1	TRBV29-1	TRBJ2-7	.
TGTGCCAGCAGCGTCGGACAGGCTAGCTACACCTTC	CASSVGQASYTF	TRBD1	TRBV11-3	TRBJ1-2	.
TGTGCCAGCAAACGTTATCACCCCCAATACGAGCAGTACTTC	CASKRYHPQYEQYF	.	TRBV28	TRBJ2-7	.
TGTGCCAGCAGTACAGGGGAGACTGAAGCTTTCTTT	CASSTGETEAFF	TRBD1	TRBV6-6	TRBJ1-1	.
TGCGCCAGCGGGAGCTTCAATGAGCAGTTCTTC	CASGSFNEQFF	.	TRBV4-1	TRBJ2-1	.
TGTGCCAGCAGTTACACCCCGGGTTATCAGCCCCAGCATTTT	CASSYTPGYQPQHF	.	TRBV6-5	TRBJ1-5	.
TGTGCCAGCAGCCCTCGGGACAGGAGCTCCTACGAGCAGTACTTC	CASSPRDRSSYEQYF	TRBD1	TRBV9	TRBJ2-7	few
TGTGCCAGCAGTTGGGACTCCGCGAACACCGGGGAGCTGTTTTTT	CASSWDSANTGELFF	.	TRBV2	TRBJ2-2	.
TGTGCCAGCAGCTTGAGAAAGGGACTCTCCTACGAGCAGTACTTC	CASSLRKGLSYEQYF	.	TRBV5-6	TRBJ2-7	.
TGTGCCTGGAGTTATAACCTGGGACAGGGAGATAATTCACCCCTCCACTTT	CAWSYNLGQGDNSPLHF	TRBD1	TRBV30	TRBJ1-6	.
TGTGCCAGCAGCTTAGGGGCGACTAGCGGGAGTTCAGATACGCAGTATTTT	CASSLGATSGSSDTQYF	TRBD2	TRBV13	TRBJ2-3	.
TGTGCCAGCAGCTCGGGGCTAATAGGTACAAATGAGCAGTTCTTC	CASSSGLIGTNEQFF	.	TRBV7-9	TRBJ2-1	.
TGTGCCAGCAGACCCAGACAGCCCTTAGCGGCCCCCGGTGAGCAGTTCTTC	CASRPRQPLAAPGEQFF	.	TRBV28	TRBJ2-1	once
TGTGCCAGCAGCGATGTCTCTGGGGCCAACGTCCTGACTTTC	CASSDVSGANVLTF	.	TRBV9	TRBJ2-6	few
TGTGCCAGCAGCCCCCGAGGGGGAACTGAAGCTTTCTTT	CASSPRGGTEAFF	.	TRBV11-1	TRBJ1-1	.
TGTGCCAGCAGTTACTCGGAAGTCTTTCGTCAGCCCCAGCATTTT	CASSYSEVFRQPQHF	.	TRBV6-6	TRBJ1-5	.
TGTGCCAGCAGCCGACCGCTCAGGGCTACTACTTTGGCAACTAATGAAAAACTGTTTTTT	CASSRPLRATTLATNEKLFF	.	TRBV28	TRBJ1-4	.
TGTGCCAGCAGCTTACTAGGAAGGCTGTTTTTT	CASSLLGRLFF	.	TRBV7-2	TRBJ2-2	.
TGTGCCAGCAGTGAACCCGCGGCTAGCGGGAGCACAGATACGCAGTATTTT	CASSEPAASGSTDTQYF	TRBD2	TRBV2	TRBJ2-3	once
TGTGCCAGCAGCGTTCGACGGGCCCGAGTATGCAATCAGCCCCAGCATTTT	CASSVRRARVCNQPQHF	.	TRBV9	TRBJ1-5	.
TGTGCCAGCAGCTTGGATGGTAACTATGGCTACACCTTC	CASSLDGNYGYTF	.	TRBV5-4	TRBJ1-2	.
TGTGCCAGCAGGGACACGGGAGGCACTGAAGCTTTCTTT	CASRDTGGTEAFF	.	TRBV10-3	TRBJ1-1	.
TGTGCCAGCTCACCTCGGGGGGGCCCAACCTCTGGGGCCAACGTCCTGACTTTC	CASSPRGGPTSGANVLTF	TRBD2	TRBV18	TRBJ2-6	.
TGCGCCAGCAGCTTCGGACTAGCGGGAGGCCGGGTGGGCAAAAACATTCAGTACTTC	CASSFGLAGGRVGKNIQYF	TRBD2	TRBV5-1	TRBJ2-4	once
TGCGCCAGCAGCCAAGACTGGCGGACTACCTACAATGAGCAGTTCTTC	CASSQDWRTTYNEQFF	.	TRBV4-3	TRBJ2-1	.
TGCAGCGTTGGAGAGGGTACCGATACGCAGTATTTT	CSVGEGTDTQYF	.	TRBV29-1	TRBJ2-3	.